The 32 T cell receptor beta chains below were found in one sample sequenced in a study of T cell responses to AZD1222 COVID-19 vaccine. The protocol was immunoSEQ multiplex PCR, while the TCRdb copy is restricted to in-frame clones and leaves out a portion. The data contain about 130,000 clones, about nine tenths of them singletons. Sequencing used peripheral blood, obtained on day 0 of MenACWY control vaccination. The receptors originated from an adult in good health.

The V call is TRBV15, the J call TRBJ1-5; D unresolved. Trimming removed 4 bases from V and 7 bases from J, with 17 bases in between. This CDR3 comprises 15 residues. Per germline, CDR1 LNHNV and CDR2 YYDKDF (reference sequence). CDR3 amino acids: CATSIDRELQQPQHF. Here the CDR3 DNA reads TGTGCCACCAGCATCGACCGGGAGCTACAACAGCCCCAGCATTTT.

The count of this clone is one. This chain uses TRBV12-3 or TRBV12-4 with TRBJ2-2; D is ambiguous. This CDR3 is 13 amino acids long. V was trimmed by 6 bases and J by 5 bases, leaving 10 bases between them. Written as DNA, the CDR3 is TGTGCCAGCAGCCCACTGGGAACCGGGGAGCTGTTTTTT. Protein sequence: CASSPLGTGELFF.

The rearrangement joins TRBV11-2 to TRBJ2-5, with D possibly matching TRBD2 (5 bases). V lost 1 base and J lost 5, with 14 bases in between. This CDR3 contains 15 residues. CDR1 is SGHAT, CDR2 FQNNGV, per germline. This chain's CDR3 is CASSLVVGVEETQYF. The DNA of the CDR3 is TGTGCCAGCAGCTTAGTGGTGGGAGTCGAGGAGACCCAGTACTTC.

The genes are TRBV11-2 and TRBJ2-7, with 9 nucleotides matching TRBD2. The CDR3 is made up of 16 amino acids. V was clipped by 4 bases and J by 3 bases; unmatched bases: 10. In germline, CDR1 is SGHAT, CDR2 FQNNGV. The CDR3 loop is CASSYTGLAGIYEQYF. CDR3 coding DNA: TGTGCCAGCAGCTACACAGGGCTAGCGGGAATCTACGAGCAGTACTTC.

V usage is TRBV29-1 and J usage is TRBJ1-1, with a tentative D call TRBD1 (5 bases). The CDR3 is 11 amino acids. Trimming took 6 bases from V and 5 from J, leaving 10 bases between them. CDR1 is SQVTM and CDR2 is ANQGSEA in the germline V gene. The CDR3 reads CSVGGGTEAFF. CDR3 in DNA: TGCAGCGTGGGGGGTGGGACTGAAGCTTTCTTT.

This rearrangement joins TRBV5-5 to TRBJ2-7; 7 bases are a match to TRBD1. Unmatched junction bases numbered 6, after V lost 0 bases and J lost 3 bases. The CDR3 runs to 15 residues. Germline CDR1 is SGHKS and CDR2 is YYEKEE (reference sequence). CDR3 nucleotides: TGTGCCAGCAGCTTGGCCAGGGGGAGTTTCTACGAGCAGTACTTC. Protein: CASSLARGSFYEQYF.

This clone was seen just once. The chain is built from TRBV14 and TRBJ2-7, with 7 bases that match TRBD2. Germline trimming cut 1 base from V and 2 bases from J; bases unmatched to any gene: 5. The germline gives CDR1 SGHDN, CDR2 FVKESK. The CDR3 runs 15 residues. The chain's CDR3 is CASSQGLAVAYEQYF. The CDR3 DNA sequence: TGTGCCAGCAGCCAAGGCCTAGCGGTGGCCTACGAGCAGTACTTC.

The rearrangement uses TRBV15 and TRBJ1-1; D possibly corresponds to TRBD1 (6 bases). CDR3 size: 14 residues. Germline CDR1 reads LNHNV; CDR2 reads YYDKDF (reference sequence). With 3 bases removed from V and 1 base from J, the gap between germline ends came to 9 bases. This chain's CDR3 is CATSRVRGNTEAFF. The CDR3 DNA reads as TGTGCCACCAGCAGGGTCAGGGGGAACACTGAAGCTTTCTTT. Looking up the rest from reference TRBV15 and TRBJ1-1 gives the full variable domain: DAMVIQNPRYQVTQFGKPVTLSCSQTLNHNVMYWYQQKSSQAPKLLFHYYDKDFNNEADTPDNFQSRRPNTSFCFLDIRSPGLGDTAMYLCATSRVRGNTEAFFGQGTRLTVV.

This clone was observed a single time. The rearrangement uses TRBV5-1 and TRBJ2-5; perhaps TRBD2 as D (5 bases). This CDR3 contains 13 residues. Trimming removed 2 bases from V and 0 bases from J, with 5 bases in between. Germline loops: CDR1 SGHRS, CDR2 YFSETQ. The CDR3 spells CASSLADQETQYF. DNA of the CDR3: TGCGCCAGCAGCTTAGCGGACCAAGAGACCCAGTACTTC.

The chain couples TRBV7-9 to TRBJ2-5; tentative D call: TRBD2 (6 bases). The length of the CDR3 is 13 residues. V was shortened by 6 bases and J by 3 bases, with 11 bases between the two germline ends. Per the germline V gene, CDR1 is SEHNR and CDR2 is FQNEAQ (reference sequence). The CDR3 is CASSLGGKETQYF. The CDR3 region has the DNA TGTGCCAGCAGTCTAGGCGGGAAAGAGACCCAGTACTTC.

V gene TRBV2 combines with J gene TRBJ1-2; D unclear. This CDR3 region has 13 residues. Trimming cost V 6 bases and J 11 bases, with 19 bases left between them. The germline V gene has CDR1 SNHLY and CDR2 FYNNEI. As DNA, the CDR3 is TGTGCCAGCAGCAACTCAGGACGGAGGCAATACACCTTC. It yields the protein CASSNSGRRQYTF.

J is TRBJ2-1 and V is TRBV30, with D unclear. Germline lookup yields CDR1 GTSNPN and CDR2 SVGIG (reference sequence). The CDR3 has 13 residues. V lost 4 bases to trimming and J lost 6 bases, with 13 bases between them. CDR3 sequence (DNA): TGTGCCTGGAATGCATATTTCGGCAATGAGCAGTTCTTC. The encoded protein is CAWNAYFGNEQFF.

The V gene is TRBV7-2, the J gene TRBJ1-4; D is possibly TRBD1 (6 bases). The CDR3 is 13 amino acids. Looked up from germline, CDR1 is SGHTA and CDR2 is FQGNSA. V gave up 4 bases and J gave up 8 bases, with 11 bases separating them. The CDR3 DNA follows: TGTGCCAGCAGCTCTGGGGGCTGGGAAAAACTGTTTTTT. This sequence encodes CASSSGGWEKLFF.

This chain joins TRBV5-1 and TRBJ1-4; 7 bases line up with TRBD1. Germline V gene sequence: CDR1 SGHRS, CDR2 YFSETQ. CDR3 size: 15 residues. J lost 6 bases, V lost 4 bases, and 9 bases had no gene match. For the CDR3, the DNA is TGCGCCAGCAGCGCCTCAGGGGGATCGGATGAAAAACTGTTTTTT. It translates to CASSASGGSDEKLFF.

V gene TRBV28 combines with J gene TRBJ1-4; D is unresolved. This CDR3 comprises 12 residues. V was clipped by 2 bases and J by 7 bases, with 5 bases between them. Germline V gene lookup returns CDR1 MDHEN and CDR2 SYDVKM. CDR3 nucleotides: TGTGCCAGCAGTTTAATTTCTGAAAAACTGTTTTTT. Residues: CASSLISEKLFF.

The J gene is TRBJ2-2, the V gene TRBV12-2; TRBD2 is the table's D call and was not checked against the DNA. TRBV12-2 is a recognized pseudogene. The CDR3 has 16 residues. The CDR3 protein is CASRSAETSNTGELFF. Written as DNA, the CDR3 is TGTGCAAGTCGCTCCGCGGAGACGTCGAACACCGGGGAGCTGTTTTTT.

V is TRBV19 and J is TRBJ2-3; TRBD1 might be the D (5 bases). The CDR3 runs 15 residues. Germline V CDR1 and CDR2: LNHDA, SQIVND (reference sequence). V gave up 8 bases and J gave up 0 bases, with 15 bases separating them. CDR3 DNA sequence: TGTGCCAGTTCAAGTCAGGCAGGGAGCACAGATACGCAGTATTTT. Protein sequence: CASSSQAGSTDTQYF.

V usage is TRBV11-2 and J usage is TRBJ2-7; TRBD1 might be the D (6 bases). The CDR3 length is 15 residues. V dropped 5 bases and J dropped 2 bases, with 16 bases sitting between them. Germline V gene data show CDR1 as SGHAT and CDR2 as FQNNGV. The CDR3 region is CASSLLTGRTYEQYF. CDR3 DNA: TGTGCCAGCAGCCTCTTGACAGGAAGAACCTACGAGCAGTACTTC. The variable domain in full, with the rest retrieved from reference TRBV11-2 and TRBJ2-7, is EAGVAQSPRYKIIEKRQSVAFWCNPISGHATLYWYQQILGQGPKLLIQFQNNGVVDDSQLPKDRFSAERLKGVDSTLKIQPAKLEDSAVYLCASSLLTGRTYEQYFGPGTRLTVT.

The V call is TRBV18, the J call TRBJ1-4; no firm D call. CDR1 is KGHSH and CDR2 is LQKENI in the germline V gene. Between the trimmed V and J ends, which lost 3 bases and 0 bases, there was a span of 8 bases. The CDR3 covers 15 residues. In nucleotides, the CDR3 is TGTGCCAGCTCACCCTTAGAAGCAACTAATGAAAAACTGTTTTTT. Its translation: CASSPLEATNEKLFF.

This chain connects TRBV6-6 to TRBJ2-7; 8 bases are a match to TRBD2. The CDR3 extends over 16 amino acids. Unmatched junction bases numbered 6, after V lost 0 bases and J lost 2 bases. Germline V gives CDR1 MNHNY, CDR2 SVGAGI (reference sequence). The CDR3 loop reads CASSYSDYGRAYEQYF. CDR3 bases: TGTGCCAGCAGTTACTCGGATTACGGGAGGGCCTACGAGCAGTACTTC.

The V and J genes are TRBV10-2 and TRBJ1-5, with D perhaps TRBD1 (6 bases). There are 14 residues in the CDR3. The V gene lost 6 bases and the J gene lost 6 bases, with 15 bases spanning the gap. Germline-derived CDR1 and CDR2 are WSHSY and SAAADI. This CDR3 reads CASRRDTPSQPQHF. In DNA, the CDR3 is TGCGCCAGCAGGAGGGACACTCCATCTCAGCCCCAGCATTTT.

Here the CDR3 reads CASSPSTPGQPQHF. CDR3 bases: TGTGCCAGCAGTCCTTCGACTCCCGGTCAGCCCCAGCATTTT. This chain links TRBV28 with TRBJ1-5; no definite D call. Deletions cut 5 bases from V and 6 bases from J, with 14 bases between. This CDR3 region has 14 residues. CDR1 and CDR2 from the germline V gene are MDHEN and SYDVKM.

J is TRBJ2-7 and V is TRBV19; 10 nucleotides line up with TRBD2. Trimming at V came to 6 bases and at J to 10 bases, leaving 15 bases not matched to a gene. The CDR3 is 15 residues long. CDR1 is LNHDA and CDR2 is SQIVND in the germline V gene (reference sequence). The CDR3: CASRETGTSEVKQYF. The CDR3 coding sequence is TGTGCCAGTAGGGAGACCGGGACTAGCGAGGTGAAACAGTACTTC.

The chain has TRBV7-2 and TRBJ2-2, with 8 bases lining up with TRBD2. Looked up from germline, CDR1 is SGHTA and CDR2 is FQGNSA. The CDR3 consists of 14 residues. V shed 5 bases, J shed 10 bases, and the junction held 9 bases outside the gene matches. The CDR3 nucleotides read TGTGCCAGCAGCCCCCGCCGGGGGGGTGAGGAGCTGTTTTTT. It specifies CASSPRRGGEELFF.

In this sample, this clone turned up once. The chain joins TRBV2 to TRBJ1-5, with 9 positions matching TRBD1. Per germline, CDR1 SNHLY and CDR2 FYNNEI. The J segment lost 6 bases and the V segment lost 6 bases, leaving 6 bases of the junction unmatched. The CDR3 sequence is 14 residues long. CDR3 region: CASSPGQGSQPQHF. In DNA form, the CDR3 reads TGTGCCAGCAGCCCCGGACAGGGGAGTCAGCCCCAGCATTTT.

The chain links TRBV27 to TRBJ2-1, with 13 bases fitting TRBD2. V shed 5 bases and J 7 bases; nucleotides not matched to a gene: 8. Germline assignment: CDR1 MNHEY and CDR2 SMNVEV (reference sequence). The CDR3 is made up of 16 amino acids. DNA for the CDR3: TGTGCCAGCAGTAAAGGACTAGCGGGAGCTGGGAATGAGCAGTTCTTC. Amino acids: CASSKGLAGAGNEQFF.

This rearrangement joins TRBV6-5 to TRBJ1-4; no definite D call. The ends were cut back, 7 bases at V and 10 bases at J, with 10 bases in the middle. The germline gives CDR1 MNHEY, CDR2 SVGAGI. The CDR3 spans 11 residues. The CDR3 protein is CASTGLGKLFF. DNA of the CDR3: TGTGCCAGCACCGGGCTCGGAAAACTGTTTTTT.

This clone was seen only once. This CDR3 reads CAWSGGSVLGTDTQYF. CDR3 bases: TGTGCCTGGAGTGGGGGTAGCGTTCTGGGCACAGATACGCAGTATTTT. The rearrangement uses TRBV30 and TRBJ2-3; D is perhaps TRBD2 (5 bases). CDR1 and CDR2 from the germline V gene are GTSNPN and SVGIG (reference sequence). This CDR3 is 16 amino acids long. V was clipped by 1 base and J by 1 base, with 15 bases between them. The whole variable domain, remainder taken from reference TRBV30 and TRBJ2-3, is SQTIHQWPATLVQPVGSPLSLECTVEGTSNPNLYWYRQAAGRGLQLLFYSVGIGQISSEVPQNLSASRPQDRQFILSSKKLLLSDSGFYLCAWSGGSVLGTDTQYFGPGTRLTVL.

In DNA form, the CDR3 reads TGTGCCAGCACCCCATTAACTAGCGGCGGGATCAATGAGCAGTTCTTC. It translates to CASTPLTSGGINEQFF. The V call is TRBV3-1 (or the pseudogene TRBV3-2), the J call TRBJ2-1, with 8 bases that match TRBD2. Germline trimming cut 7 bases from V and 6 bases from J; bases unmatched to any gene: 14. The CDR3 contains 16 residues. Germline-derived CDR1 and CDR2 are LGHDT and YNNKEL (reference sequence).

This chain links TRBV11-2 with TRBJ2-3; 8 nucleotides line up with TRBD2. The CDR3 spans 13 residues. Losses at the gene ends were 5 bases for V and 4 bases for J; bases not matched to a gene: 2. Germline V gene lookup returns CDR1 SGHAT and CDR2 FQNNGV. CDR3 DNA: TGTGCCAGCAGCGGTAGCGGGGCAGATACGCAGTATTTT. As protein: CASSGSGADTQYF.

The J gene is TRBJ2-1, the V gene TRBV5-4, with TRBD2 identical over 13 bases. The CDR3 length is 17 residues. CDR1 SGHNT and CDR2 YYREEE come from the germline V gene (reference sequence). Trimming cost V 4 bases and J 0 bases; bases outside gene matches: 4. CDR3 sequence: CASSPGLAGSSYNEQFF. The DNA of the CDR3 is TGTGCCAGCAGCCCGGGACTAGCGGGGAGCTCCTACAATGAGCAGTTCTTC. The full variable domain, in which reference TRBV5-4 and TRBJ2-1 provide the parts outside the CDR3, is ETGVTQSPTHLIKTRGQQVTLRCSSQSGHNTVSWYQQALGQGPQFIFQYYREEENGRGNFPPRFSGLQFPNYSSELNVNALELDDSALYLCASSPGLAGSSYNEQFFGPGTRLTVL.

The rearrangement links TRBV14 to TRBJ1-6, with 8 bases identical to TRBD1. Germline-derived CDR1 and CDR2 are SGHDN and FVKESK. V lost 1 base, J lost 5 bases, and 1 base stayed unmatched. The CDR3 totals 15 residues. CDR3 sequence: CASSQGQGHNSPLHF. The DNA for the CDR3 is TGTGCCAGCAGCCAAGGACAGGGGCATAATTCACCCCTCCACTTT.